The entry that follows covers one T cell receptor (beta chain) sequence. The target of this receptor is not known. This sample is drawn from a study of cytomegalovirus exposure and HLA in healthy donors (dated by TCRdb to the late 2010s). Study-level background: An earlier analysis of 587 of the donors reported around 280 Gb of sequence data and 117 million unique TCR beta sequences obtained from some 200 million T cells. Of the approximately 370 genotyped donors, 70% to 90% were placed in the genetic ancestry cluster associated with self-reported Caucasian donors. To decide whether each TCR beta V gene segment behaved as functional or pseudogenic, an earlier analysis of approximately 600 of the donors relied on high-throughput TCR beta sequencing. Four or five DR-DQ haplotypes were treated as single units for association and clustering because of strong linkage in the cohort. Rather than drawing on any new phenotypic data, the later analysis identified candidate immune exposures from TCR beta sequences and the way those sequences occurred across donors. The study profiled the T cell repertoires of approximately 700 subjects by immunosequencing and related them to cytomegalovirus serostatus. Among under 450 genotyped donors of the cohort, an average of about 240,000 unique TCR beta nucleotide sequences were sequenced per donor, around 20% of them non-productive. All discovery cohort repertoires had been generated on a single sequencing platform. The study aimed to test whether signatures of past pathogen exposure could be identified by cataloging public T cell receptors. Roughly 320 gigabases of sequencing data and around 80 million unique TCR sequences made up an early release that covered several hundred HLA-typed donors. Donor age, sex, ethnicity and CMV serostatus were collected together with the repertoire data. To study patterns of TCR occurrence, a later analysis re-analyzed previously published TCR beta repertoires from 500 to 850 donors and added high-resolution HLA genotyping. To predict cytomegalovirus infection status, the study combined high-throughput TCR immunosequencing, statistical association of individual TCRs with disease status, and machine learning. Both class I and class II loci were covered by HLA typing, at four-digit resolution. In a later genetic analysis, genome-wide SNP genotypes for about 55% of the 666 donors were used, and that subset was treated as a discovery cohort. Besides the first cohort of more than 650 subjects, a separate validation cohort made up of over 100 different subjects was used. The number of typed donors differed by locus: roughly 629-630 for A, B, C, DRB1 and DQB1; 500 to 550 for DQA1; around 610 for DPA1; and around 490 for DPB1.

The cohort comprised hundreds of healthy bone marrow donors. Cohort members were all nominally healthy when sampled, although unrecorded immune exposures were likely present. The donor tested CMV seronegative and was one of the 352 seronegative cohort members. A peripheral blood sample was provided by each donor, and peripheral blood mononuclear cells were used for TCR beta sequencing. The Qiagen DNeasy Blood Extraction Kit was used to extract genomic DNA from the blood cell samples. Germline trimming amounts to 0 bases on V and 11 bases on J, with 10 as the count of junction bases outside the gene matches. Spanning cysteine to phenylalanine, the CDR3 consists of 15 amino acids. Only the CDR3 region is kept as DNA, spanning 45 bases read in frame from base 1. CDR1 LGHNA and CDR2 YSLEER are derived from the germline V gene. Beyond this particular receptor, the publication reports: HLA typing was unavailable for some donors at each locus, so association tests used only the typed subset. A further reported finding was that TCR beta sequences accurately predicted the HLA-A and HLA-B alleles for most subjects in the first cohort. While some public TCRs were present in many individuals, most TCR sequences turned up only very rarely across donors. In a later analysis, HLA-associated TCR beta chains showed more clonal expansion and lower generation probabilities than non-associated chains that were equally common. Cytomegalovirus status was reported to be diagnosed by the classifier with high specificity and sensitivity in both the original and validation cohorts. Immune exposure information for the cohort was limited to CMV serostatus. Several of the top co-occurrence clusters appeared to be linked to parvovirus B19, influenza, CMV and Epstein-Barr virus, according to a later analysis. Three of the identified cytomegalovirus-associated TCR beta chains were confirmed in vitro to be specific for cytomegalovirus antigens. The 87-base-pair reads could not distinguish some IMGT-functional V segments, including TRBV6-2 and TRBV6-3, so those segments were excluded. Broadly in line with IMGT annotations, most TCR beta V segments showed up in productive rearrangements about 87% or about 30% of the time in an earlier analysis of some 590 of the donors. The presence/absence analyses assumed that sequencing depth was roughly uniform across donors, and that assumption may not be true. The study gave a list of 150 to 200 TCR beta chains associated with cytomegalovirus. A later analysis associated roughly 17,000 TCR beta sequences with specific HLA alleles at a false discovery rate of 0.05. In a later genetic analysis, fewer N-insertions in productive TCRs were reported among donors in an Asian-associated ancestry cluster than the 666-donor mean. Approximately 16 rarely observed V segments, including chromosome 9 orphons, were excluded from the earlier analysis of about 500 of the donors because counts were too low. A cluster of highly shared sequence variants was judged likely to represent a technical artifact of the sequencing pipeline. Strong co-occurrence of HLA alleles, especially DR and DQ, made assigning TCR associations to individual alleles difficult. Most CMV-associated TCR beta chains appeared to be HLA-restricted in a later analysis, and the HLA associations seemed to be driven largely by CMV exposure. In a later analysis, the rate of TCR association differed among HLA loci, with DRB1 alleles having the most associated TCRs and HLA-C alleles having the fewest. According to the authors, the approach could potentially be generalized to other disease states and immunological phenotypes. A later genetic analysis associated a missense DCLRE1C variant with V-gene and J-gene trimming of TCR beta chains, and an independent cohort replicated the association. This cohort had only TCR beta chains sequenced, and the lack of alpha or paired-chain data limited which features could be detected. Correlated functional status among segregating V segments might reflect linkage disequilibrium, but an unknown experimental factor could not be ruled out.

Library creation used the immunoSEQ multiplex PCR assay. The multiplex PCR relied on a mix of 60 forward primers for TCR Vbeta segments and 13 reverse primers for TCR Jbeta segments. Amplification of the CDR3 region of rearranged TCR beta genes was performed with a multiplex PCR assay on genomic DNA. The Illumina HiSeq System was used to sequence the amplified TCR beta libraries as 87-base-pair reads. Per the original workflow: Across the 640 or so repertoires, a later analysis counted some 80 million unique TCR beta chains, 9.5 million to 13 million of which were shared by at least two donors. Raw reads were error-corrected and collapsed into unique sequences by a nearest-neighbor algorithm in which closely related sequences were merged to remove PCR and sequencing errors. Alignment of CDR3 sequences to IMGT reference sequences was used to assign V, D and J gene segments. Each retained sequence needed at least a six-nucleotide match to both a V gene segment and a J gene segment. A rearrangement counted as productive if the CDR3 had no stop codons and remained in frame with V and J, and every other rearrangement counted as non-productive. CDR3 was defined according to IMGT convention as the region running from the second conserved V-encoded cysteine to the conserved J-encoded phenylalanine. The earlier analysis of roughly 590 of the donors excluded sequences that lacked an unambiguous match to a single V gene segment. An earlier analysis of several hundred of the donors called V segments functional above 56.7% productive rearrangements and segregating when the between-donor standard deviation exceeded 5%. A statistical classification framework was developed to diagnose cytomegalovirus status using the catalog of TCR beta chain sequences. In a later analysis, TCR nucleotide sequences were compared against IMGT/GENE-DB human TR gene sequences so that V and J genes could be assigned. In a later analysis, CDR3 sequences and most-parsimonious VDJ recombination scenarios were assigned using the TCRdist pipeline. In a later analysis, each TCR beta chain was defined by its CDR3 amino acid sequence together with its V-gene family, and reads lacking a unique V-gene family were excluded. In a later analysis, 550 to 650 highly shared, low-generation-probability nucleotide sequences were removed to address suspected cross-contamination and a sequencing artifact. In a later analysis, a clonal expansion index for each public chain was calculated from normalized within-repertoire ranks of inferred template counts. In a later analysis, generation probabilities were computed using a VDJ recombination model fitted to out-of-frame rearrangements, and the results were checked against IGoR. A later analysis scored TCR-TCR, TCR-HLA and TCR-CMV co-occurrence with hypergeometric tests, applying a repertoire-size bias correction to TCR pairs. A later analysis estimated false discovery rates by permuting HLA or CMV assignments 20 times. A later analysis grouped co-occurring TCRs with DBSCAN, adding TCRdist sequence similarity when clustering within HLA-allele-positive subsets. Co-occurrence clustering excluded repertoires with fewer than 30,000 or more than 120,000 public chains, plus five with anomalous nucleotide sharing. Imported from immuneACCESS, the table was reduced by TCRdb to in-frame sequences with V and J called. These copies leave out some clones; in studies compared against another copy, an unresolved V gene accounts for under half, and the cause of the remainder is not known. That table is the source of V, J and clone size, and D and trimming were worked out from the DNA. The sample's own table lists roughly 69,000 clones. Under 2% of the sample comes from the top ten.

Here the chain combines TRBV4-3 and TRBJ1-1; the junction holds 9 bases that match TRBD1. The receptor comes from a woman aged 25 to 39 in good health and CMV-seronegative. The sample taken for sequencing was PBMCs. The sequenced DNA: TGCGCCAGCAGCCAAGATCAGACAGGGGGGAACGTGGCTTTCTTT. Its protein reads: CASSQDQTGGNVAFF.